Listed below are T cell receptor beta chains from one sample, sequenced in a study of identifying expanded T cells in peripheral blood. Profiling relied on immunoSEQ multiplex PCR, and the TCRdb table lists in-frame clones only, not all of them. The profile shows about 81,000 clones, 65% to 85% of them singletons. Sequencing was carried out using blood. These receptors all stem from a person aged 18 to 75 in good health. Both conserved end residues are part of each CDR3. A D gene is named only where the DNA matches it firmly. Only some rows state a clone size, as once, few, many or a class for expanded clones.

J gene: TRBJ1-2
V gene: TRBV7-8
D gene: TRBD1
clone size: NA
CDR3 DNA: TGTGCCAGCAGCTTATCGAGAACAGGGGAACGCTATGGCTACACCTTC
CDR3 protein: CASSLSRTGERYGYTF

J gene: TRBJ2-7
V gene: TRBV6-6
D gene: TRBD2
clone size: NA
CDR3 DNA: TGTGCCGCCGGAACAGCGGGGACTAGCGGGATCTACGAGCAGTACTTC
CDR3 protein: CAAGTAGTSGIYEQYF

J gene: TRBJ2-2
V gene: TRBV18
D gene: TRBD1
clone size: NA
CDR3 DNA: TGTGCCAGCTCAGGGACAGACATCCTACAGAACACCGGGGAGCTGTTTTTT
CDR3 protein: CASSGTDILQNTGELFF

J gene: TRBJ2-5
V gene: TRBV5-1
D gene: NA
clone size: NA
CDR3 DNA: TGCGCCAGCAGCTTGGTAGAGGGCCGGGAGACCCAGTACTTC
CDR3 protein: CASSLVEGRETQYF

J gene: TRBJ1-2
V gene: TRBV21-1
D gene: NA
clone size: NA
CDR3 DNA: TGTGCCAGCAGCAAACAGGGGTGGAATGGCTACACCTTC
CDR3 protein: CASSKQGWNGYTF

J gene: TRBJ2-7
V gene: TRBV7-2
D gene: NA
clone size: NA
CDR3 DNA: TGTGCCAGCAGCTTTGCGAGCCCTTCCTACGAGCAGTACTTC
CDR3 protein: CASSFASPSYEQYF

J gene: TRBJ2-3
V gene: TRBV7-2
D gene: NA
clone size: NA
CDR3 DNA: TGTGCCAGCAGCTTAGTTTTTCCAGATACGCAGTATTTT
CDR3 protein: CASSLVFPDTQYF

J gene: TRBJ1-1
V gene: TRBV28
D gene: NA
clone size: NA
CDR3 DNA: TGTGCCTCCAACCCCCAACTACGATTGACTGAAGCTTTCTTT
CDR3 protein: CASNPQLRLTEAFF

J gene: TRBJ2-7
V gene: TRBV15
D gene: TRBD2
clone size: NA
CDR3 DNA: TGTGCCACCAGCGTAATACCCACCGGGACTAGCGGGACTAAGCAGTACTTC
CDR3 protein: CATSVIPTGTSGTKQYF

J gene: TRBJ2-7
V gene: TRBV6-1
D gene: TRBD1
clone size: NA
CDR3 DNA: TGTGCCAGCAGAGGAAACAGGGGATACTACGAGCAGTACTTC
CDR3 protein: CASRGNRGYYEQYF

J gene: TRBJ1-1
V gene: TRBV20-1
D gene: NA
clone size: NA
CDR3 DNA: TGCAGCGCCATGGGGGGAATTGAAGCTTTCTTT
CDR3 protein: CSAMGGIEAFF

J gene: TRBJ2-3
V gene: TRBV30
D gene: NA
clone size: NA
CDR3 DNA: TGTGCCTGGAGTGTACTATCGGGAGGCACAGATACGCAGTATTTT
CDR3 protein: CAWSVLSGGTDTQYF

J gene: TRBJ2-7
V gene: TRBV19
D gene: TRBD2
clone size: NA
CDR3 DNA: TGTGCCAGTGCCCCGGGGGGGGCCAGCTACGAGCAGTACTTC
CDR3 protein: CASAPGGASYEQYF

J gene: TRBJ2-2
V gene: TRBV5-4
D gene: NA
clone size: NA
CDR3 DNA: TGTGCCAGCAGCCCCCGGCAGACTACGAACACCGGGGAGCTGTTTTTT
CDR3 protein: CASSPRQTTNTGELFF

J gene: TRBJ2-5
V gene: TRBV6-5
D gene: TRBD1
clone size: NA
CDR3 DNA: TGTGCCAGCAGGTCCGGGACAGGGAACCAAGAGACCCAGTACTTC
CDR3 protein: CASRSGTGNQETQYF

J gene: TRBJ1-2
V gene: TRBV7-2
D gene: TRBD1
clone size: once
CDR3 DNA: TGTGCCAGCAGCTTCGGACAGGGCTATGGCTACACCTTC
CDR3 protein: CASSFGQGYGYTF

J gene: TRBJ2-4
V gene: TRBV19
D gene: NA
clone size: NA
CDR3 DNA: TGTGCCAGTACGGGGCAGACATTAGCCAAAAACATTCAGTACTTC
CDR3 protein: CASTGQTLAKNIQYF

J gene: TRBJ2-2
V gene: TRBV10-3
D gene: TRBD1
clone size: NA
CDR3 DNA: TGTGCCATCAGTACACCGGGACAGGGGAACACCGGGGAGCTGTTTTTT
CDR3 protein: CAISTPGQGNTGELFF

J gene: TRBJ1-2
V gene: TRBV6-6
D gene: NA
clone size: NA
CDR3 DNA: TGTGCCAGCAGTTACGACGGCGAGTGGGGCTACACCTTC
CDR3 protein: CASSYDGEWGYTF

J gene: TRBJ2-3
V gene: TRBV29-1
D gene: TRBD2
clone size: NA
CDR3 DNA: TGCAGCGTCTGGGGACTAGCGGGAGCGGGGGCGCTCACAGATACGCAGTATTTT
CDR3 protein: CSVWGLAGAGALTDTQYF

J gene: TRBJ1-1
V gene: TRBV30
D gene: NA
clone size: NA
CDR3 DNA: TGTGCCTCCTTACGACCACAGGGTAGGACTGAAGCTTTCTTT
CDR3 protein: CASLRPQGRTEAFF

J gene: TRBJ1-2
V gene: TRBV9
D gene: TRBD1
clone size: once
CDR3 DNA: TGTGCCAGCAGCCGACAGGGCGCCTATGGCTACACCTTC
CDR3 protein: CASSRQGAYGYTF

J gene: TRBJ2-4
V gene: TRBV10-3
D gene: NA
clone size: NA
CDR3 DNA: TGTGCCATCAGTAATCAGACCGTAGGGGGCATTCAGTACTTC
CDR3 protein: CAISNQTVGGIQYF

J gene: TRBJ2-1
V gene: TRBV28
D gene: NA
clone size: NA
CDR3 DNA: TGTGCCAGCAGGGAACCGGGACCCGGGGCCTACAATGAGCAGTTCTTC
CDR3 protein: CASREPGPGAYNEQFF